The 5 T cell receptor beta chains listed next were all sequenced from one sample in a study of response to subunit inactivated influenza vaccine. TCRdb recomputed calls from the RT-PCR reads with MiXCR, one row per CDR3 protein. The sample consists of 450,000 to 600,000 distinct CDR3 sequences, approximately 7.6% of them appearing once. This specimen was PBMCs from blood, taken less than 25 months after vaccination. These receptor sequences come from a man between 50 and 69 years old who received an inactivated influenza vaccine.

This clonotype was detected only a few times. This chain links TRBV5-1 with TRBJ1-2, with 9 bases identical to TRBD1. The ends lost 0 bases at V and 3 bases at J; junction bases unmatched: 3. Germline V gene data show CDR1 as SGHRS and CDR2 as YFSETQ. CDR3 length equals 15 residues. CDR3 loop: CASSLGDRAHYGYTF. CDR3 nucleotide sequence: TGCGCCAGCAGCTTGGGGGACAGGGCCCACTATGGCTACACCTTC. Combining the CDR3 with reference TRBV5-1 and TRBJ1-2 gives the whole variable domain KAGVTQTPRYLIKTRGQQVTLSCSPISGHRSVSWYQQTPGQGLQFLFEYFSETQRNKGNFPGRFSGRQFSNSRSEMNVSTLELGDSALYLCASSLGDRAHYGYTFGSGTRLTVV.

V gene TRBV24-1 combines with J gene TRBJ2-1, with TRBD2 as a possible D gene (6 bases). The CDR3 runs 16 residues. Germline V CDR1 and CDR2: KGHDR, SFDVKD. V was cut by 4 bases and J by 2 bases, with 14 bases left in between. CDR3: CATSDRDSYTYNEQFF. The CDR3 DNA sequence: TGTGCCACCAGTGACCGGGACTCCTACACCTACAATGAGCAGTTCTTC.

A few counts support this clonotype. CDR3 loop: CASSLIWPDTQYF. The CDR3 coding sequence is TGTGCCAGCAGCTTAATTTGGCCGGATACGCAGTATTTT. This chain links TRBV7-3 with TRBJ2-3; D gene ambiguous. Germline V gene data show CDR1 as SGHTA and CDR2 as FQGTGA. The CDR3 length is 13 residues. V was clipped by 1 base and J by 6 bases, with 8 bases between them.

This clonotype was detected ten times or more. This chain's CDR3 is CASSRTVQETQYF. Here the CDR3 DNA reads TGTGCCAGCAGTCGGACGGTACAAGAGACCCAGTACTTC. The chain has TRBV6-1 and TRBJ2-5; no reliable D call. The CDR3 consists of 13 residues. V was cut by 5 bases and J by 2 bases, with 9 bases left in between. Germline-derived CDR1 and CDR2 are MNHNS and SASEGT.

This clonotype occurred a few times. This chain's CDR3 is CASSLFGGVSSYEQYF. CDR3 DNA sequence: TGTGCCAGCAGTTTATTCGGCGGGGTTAGCTCCTACGAGCAGTACTTC. The V call is TRBV27, the J call TRBJ2-7; D is perhaps TRBD2 (6 bases). Trimming pared 1 base from V and 0 bases from J, leaving 13 bases between. Looked up from germline, CDR1 is MNHEY and CDR2 is SMNVEV (reference sequence). This CDR3 is built from 16 residues.